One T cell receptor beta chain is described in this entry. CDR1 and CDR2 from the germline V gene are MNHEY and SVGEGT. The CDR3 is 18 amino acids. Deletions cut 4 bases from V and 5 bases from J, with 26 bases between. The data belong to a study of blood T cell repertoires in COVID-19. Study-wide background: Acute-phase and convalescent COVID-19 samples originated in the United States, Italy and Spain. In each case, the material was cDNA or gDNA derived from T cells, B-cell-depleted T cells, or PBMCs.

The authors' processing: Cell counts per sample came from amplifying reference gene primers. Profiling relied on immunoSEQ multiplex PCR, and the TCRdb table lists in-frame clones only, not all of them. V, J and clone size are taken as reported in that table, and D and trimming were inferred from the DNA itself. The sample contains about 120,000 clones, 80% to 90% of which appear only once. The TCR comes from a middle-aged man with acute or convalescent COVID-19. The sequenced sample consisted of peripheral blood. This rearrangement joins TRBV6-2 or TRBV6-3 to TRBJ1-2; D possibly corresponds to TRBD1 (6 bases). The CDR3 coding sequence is TGTGCCAGCAGTTTATTGACGCAGGGGAGTTCTTCAGGGTATGGCTACACCTTC. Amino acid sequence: CASSLLTQGSSSGYGYTF.